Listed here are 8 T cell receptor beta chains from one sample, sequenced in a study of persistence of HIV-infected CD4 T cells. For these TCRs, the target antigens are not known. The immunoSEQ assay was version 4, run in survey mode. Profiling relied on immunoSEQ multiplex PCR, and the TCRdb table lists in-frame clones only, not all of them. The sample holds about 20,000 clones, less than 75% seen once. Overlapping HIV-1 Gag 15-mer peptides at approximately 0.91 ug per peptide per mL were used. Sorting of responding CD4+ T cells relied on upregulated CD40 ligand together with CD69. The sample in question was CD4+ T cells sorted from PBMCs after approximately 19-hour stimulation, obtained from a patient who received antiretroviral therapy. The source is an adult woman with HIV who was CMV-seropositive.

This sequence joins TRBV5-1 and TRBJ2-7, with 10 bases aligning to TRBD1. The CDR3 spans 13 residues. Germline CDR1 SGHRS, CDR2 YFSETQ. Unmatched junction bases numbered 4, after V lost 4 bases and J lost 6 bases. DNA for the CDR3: TGCGCCAGCAGCCCCCGGGACAGGGGCGAGCAGTACTTC. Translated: CASSPRDRGEQYF.

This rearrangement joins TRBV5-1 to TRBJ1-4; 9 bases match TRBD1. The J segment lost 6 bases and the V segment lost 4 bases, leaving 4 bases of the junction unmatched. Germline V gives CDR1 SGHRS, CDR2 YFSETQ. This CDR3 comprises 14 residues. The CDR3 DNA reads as TGCGCCAGCAGCATGGACAGGGGATATGAAAAACTGTTTTTT. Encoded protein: CASSMDRGYEKLFF.

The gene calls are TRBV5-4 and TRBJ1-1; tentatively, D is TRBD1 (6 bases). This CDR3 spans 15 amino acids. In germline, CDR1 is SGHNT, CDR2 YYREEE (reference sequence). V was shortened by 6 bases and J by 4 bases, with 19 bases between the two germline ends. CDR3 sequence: CASNLEQGRSTEAFF. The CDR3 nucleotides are TGTGCCAGCAACCTAGAACAGGGAAGGTCCACTGAAGCTTTCTTT.

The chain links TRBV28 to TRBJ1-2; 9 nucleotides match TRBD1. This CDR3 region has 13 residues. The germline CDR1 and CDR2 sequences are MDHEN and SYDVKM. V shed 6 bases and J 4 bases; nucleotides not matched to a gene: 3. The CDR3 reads CASRRGQGYGYTF. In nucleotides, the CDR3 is TGTGCCAGCAGAAGGGGACAGGGCTATGGCTACACCTTC.

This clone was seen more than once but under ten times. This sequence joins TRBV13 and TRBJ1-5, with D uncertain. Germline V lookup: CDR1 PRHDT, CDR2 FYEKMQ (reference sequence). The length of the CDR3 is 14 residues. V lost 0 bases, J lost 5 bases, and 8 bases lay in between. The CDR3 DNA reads TGTGCCAGCAGCTTAGGGCTTACCCATCAGCCCCAGCATTTT. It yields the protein CASSLGLTHQPQHF.

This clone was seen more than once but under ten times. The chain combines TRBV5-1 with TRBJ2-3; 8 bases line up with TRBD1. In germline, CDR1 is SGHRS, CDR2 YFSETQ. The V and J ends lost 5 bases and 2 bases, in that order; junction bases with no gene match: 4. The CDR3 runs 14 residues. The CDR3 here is CASRGTGSTDTQYF. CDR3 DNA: TGCGCCAGCAGGGGGACAGGTTCCACAGATACGCAGTATTTT.

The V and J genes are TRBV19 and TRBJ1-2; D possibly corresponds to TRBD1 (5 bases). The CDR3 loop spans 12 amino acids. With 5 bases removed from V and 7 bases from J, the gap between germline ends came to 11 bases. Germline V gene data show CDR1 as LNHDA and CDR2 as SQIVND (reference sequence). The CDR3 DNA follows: TGTGCCAGTAGTCCGAGGGACTTTGGCTACACCTTC. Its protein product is CASSPRDFGYTF.

The CDR3 loop reads CATSSPVEGTQYF. The CDR3, as DNA: TGTGCCACCAGCAGCCCGGTCGAGGGGACCCAGTACTTC. The chain carries TRBV15 and TRBJ2-5; possible D gene TRBD2, 5 bases. The CDR3 sequence is 13 residues long. V was clipped by 3 bases and J by 7 bases, with 12 bases between them. Per the germline V gene, CDR1 is LNHNV and CDR2 is YYDKDF (reference sequence).